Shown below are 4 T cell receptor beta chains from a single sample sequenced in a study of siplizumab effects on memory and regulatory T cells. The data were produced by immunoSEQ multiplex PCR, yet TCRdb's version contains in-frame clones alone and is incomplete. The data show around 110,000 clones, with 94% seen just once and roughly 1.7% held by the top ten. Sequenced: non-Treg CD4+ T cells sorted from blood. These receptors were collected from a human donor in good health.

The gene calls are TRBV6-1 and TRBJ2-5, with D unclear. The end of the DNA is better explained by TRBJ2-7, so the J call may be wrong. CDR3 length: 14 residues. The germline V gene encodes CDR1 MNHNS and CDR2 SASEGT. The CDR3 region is CASSPSGATYEQYF. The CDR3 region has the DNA TGTGCCAGCAGCCCCTCCGGTGCCACCTACGAGCAGTACTTC.

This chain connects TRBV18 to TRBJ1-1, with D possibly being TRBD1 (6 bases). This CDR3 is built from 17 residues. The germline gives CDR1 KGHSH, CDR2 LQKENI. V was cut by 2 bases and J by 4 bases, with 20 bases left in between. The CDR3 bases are TGTGCCAGCTCACCAAGGGTCTCAGGGGCGCAGGGCACTGAAGCTTTCTTT. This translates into CASSPRVSGAQGTEAFF.

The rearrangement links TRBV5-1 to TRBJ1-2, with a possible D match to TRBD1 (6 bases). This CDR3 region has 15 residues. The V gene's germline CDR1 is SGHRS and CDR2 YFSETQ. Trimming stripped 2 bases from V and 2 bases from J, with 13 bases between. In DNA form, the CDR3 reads TGCGCCAGCAGCTTAATCGGGGGGCCCAACTATGGCTACACCTTC. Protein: CASSLIGGPNYGYTF.

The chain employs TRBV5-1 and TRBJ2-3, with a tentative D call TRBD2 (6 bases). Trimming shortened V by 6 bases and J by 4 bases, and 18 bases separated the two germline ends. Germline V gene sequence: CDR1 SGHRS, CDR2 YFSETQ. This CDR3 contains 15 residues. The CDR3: CASTHTSGVADTQYF. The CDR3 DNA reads TGCGCCAGCACCCACACGTCGGGGGTTGCAGATACGCAGTATTTT.